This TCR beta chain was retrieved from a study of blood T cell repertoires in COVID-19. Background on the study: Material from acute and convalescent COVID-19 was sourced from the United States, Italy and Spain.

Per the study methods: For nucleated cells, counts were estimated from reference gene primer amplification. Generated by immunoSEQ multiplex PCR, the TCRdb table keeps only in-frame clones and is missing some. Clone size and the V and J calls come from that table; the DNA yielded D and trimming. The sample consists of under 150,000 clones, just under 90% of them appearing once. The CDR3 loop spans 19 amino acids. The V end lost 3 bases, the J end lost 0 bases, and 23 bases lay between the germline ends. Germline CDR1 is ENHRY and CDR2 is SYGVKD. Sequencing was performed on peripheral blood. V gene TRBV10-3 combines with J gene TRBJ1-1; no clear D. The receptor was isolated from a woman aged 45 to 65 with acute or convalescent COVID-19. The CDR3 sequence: CAISDGIRSRRSMNTEAFF. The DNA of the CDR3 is TGTGCCATCAGTGATGGAATCAGGTCCCGTAGGTCCATGAACACTGAAGCTTTCTTT.